The TCR beta chain described here comes from a study of blood T cells in healthy people across ages. Findings of the study overall: Among T cells, TCR beta diversity per million cells dropped roughly linearly as age rose.

Points on this clonotype: What it binds is not known. At one boundary the junction diverges from the germline segment, which might be a read error.

A sample-barcoded 5' primer and a J-beta primer mix were used in a second PCR of roughly 7 to 11 cycles. Each cDNA molecule was tagged by a template-switch adaptor with 12 random nucleotides. TCRdb redid the calling of the 5' RACE reads with MiXCR, one entry per CDR3 protein. The sample has about 1.4 million distinct CDR3 sequences; roughly 64% are singletons. The CDR3 totals 17 residues. Germline V lookup: CDR1 SGHVS, CDR2 FNYEAQ. This receptor was obtained from a man younger than 30 in good health. The V gene is TRBV7-6, the J gene TRBJ2-1, with 10 bases lining up with TRBD2. Source material: blood. CDR3 in amino acids: CAGSLDLAGAHNNEQFF. The CDR3 region has the DNA TGTGCCGGCAGCTTGGACCTAGCGGGAGCCCATAACAATGAGCAGTTCTTC.